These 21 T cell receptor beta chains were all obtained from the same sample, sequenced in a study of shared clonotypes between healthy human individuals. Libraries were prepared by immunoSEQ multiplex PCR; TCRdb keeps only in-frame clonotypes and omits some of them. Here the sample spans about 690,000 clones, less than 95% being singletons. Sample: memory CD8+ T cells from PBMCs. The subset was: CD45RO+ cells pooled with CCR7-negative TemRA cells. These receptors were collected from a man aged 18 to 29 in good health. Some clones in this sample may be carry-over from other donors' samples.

Here the CDR3 DNA reads TGTGCCAGCAGCGGCAGACGAAGCTCCTACAATGAGCAGTTCTTC. Translation: CASSGRRSSYNEQFF. The chain uses TRBV13 and TRBJ2-1; no firm D call. The CDR3 totals 15 residues. The germline gives CDR1 PRHDT, CDR2 FYEKMQ (reference sequence). V was pared by 5 bases and J by 0 bases, with 11 bases between. Complete variable domain (other parts from reference TRBV13 and TRBJ2-1): AAGVIQSPRHLIKEKRETATLKCYPIPRHDTVYWYQQGPGQDPQFLISFYEKMQSDKGSIPDRFSAQQFSDYHSELNMSSLELGDSALYFCASSGRRSSYNEQFFGPGTRLTVL.

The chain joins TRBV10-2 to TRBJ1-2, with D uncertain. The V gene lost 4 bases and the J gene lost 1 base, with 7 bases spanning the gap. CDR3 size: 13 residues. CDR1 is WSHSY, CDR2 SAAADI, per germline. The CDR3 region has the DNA TGCGCCAGCAGTGGGGATTATAACTATGGCTACACCTTC. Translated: CASSGDYNYGYTF.

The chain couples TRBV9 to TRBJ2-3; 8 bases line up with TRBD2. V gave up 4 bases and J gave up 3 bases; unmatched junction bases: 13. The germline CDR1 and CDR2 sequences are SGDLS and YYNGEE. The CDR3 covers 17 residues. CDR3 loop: CASSSHRGGELTDTQYF. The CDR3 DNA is TGTGCCAGCAGCTCCCACCGGGGGGGGGAGCTGACAGATACGCAGTATTTT.

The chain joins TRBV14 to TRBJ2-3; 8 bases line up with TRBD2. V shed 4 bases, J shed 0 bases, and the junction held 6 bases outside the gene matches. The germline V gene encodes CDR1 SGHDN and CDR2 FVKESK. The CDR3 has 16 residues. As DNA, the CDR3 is TGTGCCAGCAGCCGGCTTGCGGGAGGAAGCACAGATACGCAGTATTTT. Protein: CASSRLAGGSTDTQYF.

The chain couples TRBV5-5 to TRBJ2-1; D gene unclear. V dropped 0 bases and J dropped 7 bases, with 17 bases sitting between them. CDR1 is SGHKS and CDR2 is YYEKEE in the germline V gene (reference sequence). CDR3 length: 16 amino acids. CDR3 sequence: CASSLDTGSLTNEQFF. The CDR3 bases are TGTGCCAGCAGCTTGGACACGGGTTCACTGACGAATGAGCAGTTCTTC. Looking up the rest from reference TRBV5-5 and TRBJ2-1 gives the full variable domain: DAGVTQSPTHLIKTRGQQVTLRCSPISGHKSVSWYQQVLGQGPQFIFQYYEKEERGRGNFPDRFSARQFPNYSSELNVNALLLGDSALYLCASSLDTGSLTNEQFFGPGTRLTVL.

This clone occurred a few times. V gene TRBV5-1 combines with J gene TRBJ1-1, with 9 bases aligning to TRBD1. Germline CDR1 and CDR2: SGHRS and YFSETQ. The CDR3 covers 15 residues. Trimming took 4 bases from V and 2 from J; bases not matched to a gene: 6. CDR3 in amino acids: CASSPRTGDNTEAFF. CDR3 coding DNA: TGCGCCAGCAGCCCGAGGACAGGGGACAACACTGAAGCTTTCTTT.

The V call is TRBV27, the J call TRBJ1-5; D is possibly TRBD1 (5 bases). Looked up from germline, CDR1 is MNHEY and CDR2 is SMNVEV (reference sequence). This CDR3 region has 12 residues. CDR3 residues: CACEAARGPQHF. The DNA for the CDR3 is TGTGCTTGCGAAGCGGCTAGGGGGCCCCAGCATTTT.

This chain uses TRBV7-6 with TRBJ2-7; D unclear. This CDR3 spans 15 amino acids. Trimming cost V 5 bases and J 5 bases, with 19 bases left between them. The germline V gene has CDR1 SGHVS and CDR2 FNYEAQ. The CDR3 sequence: CASSLLGPPGNEQYF. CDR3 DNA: TGTGCCAGCAGCCTCCTCGGACCTCCCGGCAACGAGCAGTACTTC.

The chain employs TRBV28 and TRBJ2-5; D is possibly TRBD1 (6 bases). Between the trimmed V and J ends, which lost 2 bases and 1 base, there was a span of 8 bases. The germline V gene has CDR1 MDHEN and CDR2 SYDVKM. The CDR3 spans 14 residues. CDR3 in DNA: TGTGCCAGCAGTTTAGACAGGAGCCAAGAGACCCAGTACTTC. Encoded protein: CASSLDRSQETQYF.

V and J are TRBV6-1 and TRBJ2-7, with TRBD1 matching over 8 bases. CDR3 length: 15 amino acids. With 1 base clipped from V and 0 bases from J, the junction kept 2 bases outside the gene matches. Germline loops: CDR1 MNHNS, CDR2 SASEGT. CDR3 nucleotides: TGTGCCAGCAGTGAAGGGACAGGGAGCTCCTACGAGCAGTACTTC. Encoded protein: CASSEGTGSSYEQYF.

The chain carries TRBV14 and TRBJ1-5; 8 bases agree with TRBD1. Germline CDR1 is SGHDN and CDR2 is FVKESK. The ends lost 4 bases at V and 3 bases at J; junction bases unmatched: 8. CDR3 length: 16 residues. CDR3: CASSRTGIQDNQPQHF. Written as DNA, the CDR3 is TGTGCCAGCAGCCGGACAGGGATTCAAGACAATCAGCCCCAGCATTTT.

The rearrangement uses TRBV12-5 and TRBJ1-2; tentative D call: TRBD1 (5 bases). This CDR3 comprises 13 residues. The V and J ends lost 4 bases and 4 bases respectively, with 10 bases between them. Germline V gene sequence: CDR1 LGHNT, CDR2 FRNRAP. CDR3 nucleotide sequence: TGTGCTAGTGGTTATGACAGCTCCTATGGCTACACCTTC. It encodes CASGYDSSYGYTF.

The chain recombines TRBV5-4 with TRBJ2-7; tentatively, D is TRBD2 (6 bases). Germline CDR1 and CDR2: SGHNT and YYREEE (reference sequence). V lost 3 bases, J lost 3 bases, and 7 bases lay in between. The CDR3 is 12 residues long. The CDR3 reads CASSSAGYEQYF. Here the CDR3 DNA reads TGTGCCAGCAGCTCAGCGGGCTACGAGCAGTACTTC.

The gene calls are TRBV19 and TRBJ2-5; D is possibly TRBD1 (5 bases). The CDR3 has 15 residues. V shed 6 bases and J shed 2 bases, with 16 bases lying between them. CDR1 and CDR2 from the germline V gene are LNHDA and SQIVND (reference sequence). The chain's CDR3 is CASSRLDTNQETQYF. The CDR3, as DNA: TGTGCCAGTAGCCGACTGGACACCAATCAAGAGACCCAGTACTTC.

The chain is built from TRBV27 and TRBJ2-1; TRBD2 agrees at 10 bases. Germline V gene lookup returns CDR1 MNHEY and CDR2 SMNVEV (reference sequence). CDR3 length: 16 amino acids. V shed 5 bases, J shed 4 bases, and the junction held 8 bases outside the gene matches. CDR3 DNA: TGTGCCAGCAGTGGGGGGGCTAGCGGGAGATACAATGAGCAGTTCTTC. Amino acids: CASSGGASGRYNEQFF.

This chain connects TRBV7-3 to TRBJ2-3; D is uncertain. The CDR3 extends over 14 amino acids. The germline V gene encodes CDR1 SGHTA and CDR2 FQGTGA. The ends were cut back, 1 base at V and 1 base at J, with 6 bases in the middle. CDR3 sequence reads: CASSLKAGTDTQYF. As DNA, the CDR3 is TGTGCCAGCAGCTTAAAAGCTGGCACAGATACGCAGTATTTT.

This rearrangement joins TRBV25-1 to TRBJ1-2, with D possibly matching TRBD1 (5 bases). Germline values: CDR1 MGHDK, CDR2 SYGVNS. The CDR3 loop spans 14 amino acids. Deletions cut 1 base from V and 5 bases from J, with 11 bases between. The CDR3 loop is CASSELQGSYGYTF. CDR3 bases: TGTGCCAGCAGTGAATTGCAGGGCTCGTATGGCTACACCTTC.

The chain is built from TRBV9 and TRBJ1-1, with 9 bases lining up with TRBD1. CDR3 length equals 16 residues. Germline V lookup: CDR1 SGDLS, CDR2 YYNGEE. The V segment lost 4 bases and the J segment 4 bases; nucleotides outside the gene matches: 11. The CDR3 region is CASSPRHGQGSTEAFF. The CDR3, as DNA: TGTGCCAGCAGCCCAAGACACGGACAGGGGAGCACTGAAGCTTTCTTT.

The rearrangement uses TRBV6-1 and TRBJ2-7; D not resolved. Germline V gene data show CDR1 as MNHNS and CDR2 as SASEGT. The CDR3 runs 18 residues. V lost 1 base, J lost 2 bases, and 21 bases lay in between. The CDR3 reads CASSEEIFALGMTYEQYF. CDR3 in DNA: TGTGCCAGCAGTGAAGAGATTTTTGCCCTAGGGATGACCTACGAGCAGTACTTC.

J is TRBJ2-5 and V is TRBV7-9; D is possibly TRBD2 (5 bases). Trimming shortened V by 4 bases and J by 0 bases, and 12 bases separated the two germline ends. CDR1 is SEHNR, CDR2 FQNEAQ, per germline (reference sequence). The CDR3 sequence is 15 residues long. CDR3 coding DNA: TGTGCCAGCAGCTCCACTAGACGAGACCAAGAGACCCAGTACTTC. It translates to CASSSTRRDQETQYF.

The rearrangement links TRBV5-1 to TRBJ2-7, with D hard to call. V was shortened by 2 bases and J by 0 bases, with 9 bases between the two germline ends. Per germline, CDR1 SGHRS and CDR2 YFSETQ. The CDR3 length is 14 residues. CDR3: CASSFSMSSYEQYF. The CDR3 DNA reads TGCGCCAGCAGCTTTTCCATGAGCTCCTACGAGCAGTACTTC.